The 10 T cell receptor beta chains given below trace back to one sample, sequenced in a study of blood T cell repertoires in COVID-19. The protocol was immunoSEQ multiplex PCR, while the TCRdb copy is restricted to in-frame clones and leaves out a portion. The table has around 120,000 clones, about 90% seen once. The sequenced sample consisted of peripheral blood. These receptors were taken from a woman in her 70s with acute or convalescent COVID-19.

The CDR3 region has the DNA TGCGCCAGCAGCCCGGTAGGGACAGGGGTGGAAAAACTGTTTTTT. It translates to CASSPVGTGVEKLFF. The chain is built from TRBV4-1 and TRBJ1-4; TRBD1 aligns across 10 bases. CDR3 length: 15 residues. Germline V gives CDR1 MGHRA, CDR2 YSYEKL. V shed 4 bases, J shed 8 bases, and the junction held 7 bases outside the gene matches.

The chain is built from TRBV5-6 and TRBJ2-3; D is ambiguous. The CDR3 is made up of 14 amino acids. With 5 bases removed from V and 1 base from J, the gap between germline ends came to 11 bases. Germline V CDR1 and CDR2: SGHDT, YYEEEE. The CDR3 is CASRPLPGTDTQYF. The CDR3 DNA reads TGTGCCAGCAGACCCCTCCCGGGCACAGATACGCAGTATTTT. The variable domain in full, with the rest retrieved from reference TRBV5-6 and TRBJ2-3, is DAGVTQSPTHLIKTRGQQVTLRCSPKSGHDTVSWYQQALGQGPQFIFQYYEEEERQRGNFPDRFSGHQFPNYSSELNVNALLLGDSALYLCASRPLPGTDTQYFGPGTRLTVL.

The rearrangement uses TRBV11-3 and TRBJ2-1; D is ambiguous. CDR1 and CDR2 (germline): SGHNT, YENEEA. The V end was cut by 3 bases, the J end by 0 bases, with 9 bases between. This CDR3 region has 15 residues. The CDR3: CASSFSSSSYNEQFF. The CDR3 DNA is TGTGCCAGCAGCTTTAGCTCCAGCTCCTACAATGAGCAGTTCTTC.

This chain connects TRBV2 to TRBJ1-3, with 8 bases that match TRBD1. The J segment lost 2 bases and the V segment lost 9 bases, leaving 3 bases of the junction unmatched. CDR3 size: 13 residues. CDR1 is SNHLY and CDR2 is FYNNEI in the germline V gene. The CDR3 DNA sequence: TGTGCCAGTGAACAGGGGGCTGGAAACACCATATATTTT. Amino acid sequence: CASEQGAGNTIYF.

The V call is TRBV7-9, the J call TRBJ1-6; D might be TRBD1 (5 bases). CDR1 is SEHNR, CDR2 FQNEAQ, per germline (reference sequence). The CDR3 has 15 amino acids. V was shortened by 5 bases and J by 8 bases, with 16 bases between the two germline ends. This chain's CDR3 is CASSVQSGWDSPLHF. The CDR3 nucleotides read TGTGCCAGCAGCGTGCAGTCAGGGTGGGATTCACCCCTCCACTTT.

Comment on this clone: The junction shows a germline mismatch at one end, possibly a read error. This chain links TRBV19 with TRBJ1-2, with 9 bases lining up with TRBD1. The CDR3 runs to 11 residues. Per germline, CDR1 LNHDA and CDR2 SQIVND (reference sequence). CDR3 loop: CALGQGNGYTF. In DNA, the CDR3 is TGCGCCTTGGGACAGGGAAATGGCTACACCTTC.

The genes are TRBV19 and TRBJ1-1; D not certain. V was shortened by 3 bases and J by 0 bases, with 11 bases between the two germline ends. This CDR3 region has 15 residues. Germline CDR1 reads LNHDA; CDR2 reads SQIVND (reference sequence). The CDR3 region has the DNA TGTGCCAGTAGTATTCGTTTTCAGATGAACACTGAAGCTTTCTTT. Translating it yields CASSIRFQMNTEAFF.

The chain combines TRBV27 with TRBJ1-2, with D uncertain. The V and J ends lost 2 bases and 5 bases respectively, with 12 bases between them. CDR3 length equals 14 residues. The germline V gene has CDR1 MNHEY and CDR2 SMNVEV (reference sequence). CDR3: CASSLNIDIYGYTF. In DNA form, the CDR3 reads TGTGCCAGCAGTTTAAATATCGACATTTATGGCTACACCTTC.

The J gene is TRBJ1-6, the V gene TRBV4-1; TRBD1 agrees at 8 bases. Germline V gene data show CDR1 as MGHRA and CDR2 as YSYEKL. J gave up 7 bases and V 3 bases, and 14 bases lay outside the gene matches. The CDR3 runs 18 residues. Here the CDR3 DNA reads TGCGCCAGCAGCCAGCAAGATCCCCGGACAGGGCGGAATTCACCCCTCCACTTT. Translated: CASSQQDPRTGRNSPLHF.

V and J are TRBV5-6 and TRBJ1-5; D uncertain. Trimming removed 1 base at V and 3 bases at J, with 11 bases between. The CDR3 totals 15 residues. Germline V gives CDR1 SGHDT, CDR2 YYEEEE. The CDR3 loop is CASSLRDLPNQPQHF. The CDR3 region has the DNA TGTGCCAGCAGCTTGCGGGATCTTCCCAATCAGCCCCAGCATTTT. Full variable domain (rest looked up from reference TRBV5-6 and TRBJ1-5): DAGVTQSPTHLIKTRGQQVTLRCSPKSGHDTVSWYQQALGQGPQFIFQYYEEEERQRGNFPDRFSGHQFPNYSSELNVNALLLGDSALYLCASSLRDLPNQPQHFGDGTRLSIL.